This is a list of T cell receptor beta chains from one sample in a study of radiotherapy plus CTLA-4 blockade in lung cancer. TCRdb's table, derived via immunoSEQ multiplex PCR, lists solely in-frame clones and lacks some. This table holds 90,000 to 100,000 clones, about four fifths found once. The input for sequencing was peripheral blood, taken from a patient treated with radiotherapy plus ipilimumab. The receptors here all came from a human donor with non-small cell lung cancer who had a partial response to radiotherapy plus ipilimumab. Some clones in this sample may be carry-over from other donors' samples. CDR3s include the opening cysteine and the closing phenylalanine or tryptophan. D genes are given only for firm matches. Clone size is not always given. Where it is, it says once, few, many or a class for expanded clones.

J gene,V gene,clone size,D gene,CDR3 protein,CDR3 DNA
TRBJ2-1,TRBV28,-,-,CASSFRTSAYNEQFF,TGTGCCAGCAGTTTCCGCACTAGTGCCTACAATGAGCAGTTCTTC
TRBJ1-2,TRBV4-1,-,-,CASSQDDRGNYGYTF,TGCGCCAGCAGCCAAGACGACAGAGGAAACTATGGCTACACCTTC
TRBJ1-2,TRBV7-2,few,TRBD1,CASSATLAGGYYGYTF,TGTGCCAGCAGCGCAACTTTGGCAGGGGGCTACTATGGCTACACCTTC
TRBJ2-1,TRBV7-8,-,TRBD2,CASSLYGLGIDEQFF,TGTGCCAGCAGCTTATATGGACTAGGTATCGATGAGCAGTTCTTC
TRBJ2-1,TRBV19,-,TRBD2,CASRSSGRAGEQFF,TGTGCCAGTAGGTCTAGCGGGAGGGCTGGTGAGCAGTTCTTC
TRBJ2-2,TRBV5-4,-,-,CASSLAGAAPAGELFF,TGTGCCAGCAGCTTGGCAGGGGCCGCACCGGCCGGGGAGCTGTTTTTT
TRBJ2-3,TRBV29-1,few,-,CSVEGGGTDTQYF,TGCAGCGTTGAAGGGGGGGGCACAGATACGCAGTATTTT
TRBJ1-2,TRBV5-8,-,TRBD1,CASTLGQALYGYTF,TGTGCCAGCACCCTAGGACAGGCTTTGTATGGCTACACCTTC
TRBJ1-6,TRBV6-5,-,-,CATNREGNNSPLHF,TGTGCCACCAACCGGGAGGGCAATAATTCACCCCTCCACTTT
TRBJ2-3,TRBV2,-,-,CASRHRDLNTDTQYF,TGTGCCAGCAGGCACCGGGACTTAAACACAGATACGCAGTATTTT
TRBJ1-4,TRBV28,-,-,CASSLSYYGKLFF,TGTGCCAGCAGTTTATCGTACTATGGAAAACTGTTTTTT
TRBJ2-7,TRBV15,-,TRBD1,CATSRGGTGSYEQYF,TGTGCCACCAGCAGAGGCGGGACAGGTTCCTACGAGCAGTACTTC
TRBJ2-7,TRBV6-5,-,-,CASSWRTEQYF,TGTGCCAGCAGTTGGAGGACCGAGCAGTACTTC
TRBJ2-3,TRBV5-1,-,TRBD2,CASSLGGRLDTQYF,TGCGCCAGCAGCTTGGGCGGGAGGCTAGATACGCAGTATTTT
TRBJ2-3,TRBV4-1,-,TRBD2,CASSRTSILTQYF,TGCGCCAGCAGCCGGACTAGTATCCTTACGCAGTATTTT
TRBJ2-5,TRBV12-5,-,TRBD2,CASGLSGLPQETQYF,TGTGCTAGTGGTTTGTCGGGACTACCTCAAGAGACCCAGTACTTC
TRBJ2-7,TRBV4-2,-,TRBD2,CASSLSMGLAGIYEQYF,TGTGCCAGCAGCCTCTCCATGGGACTAGCGGGAATCTACGAGCAGTACTTC
TRBJ1-1,TRBV5-6,-,TRBD1,CASSPDRGWNTEAFF,TGTGCCAGCAGCCCTGACAGGGGGTGGAACACTGAAGCTTTCTTT
TRBJ2-3,TRBV4-3,-,-,CASSQEGREVAGDTQYF,TGCGCCAGCAGCCAAGAGGGTAGAGAGGTGGCGGGAGATACGCAGTATTTT
TRBJ1-2,TRBV28,-,-,CASTRAGPNYGYTF,TGTGCCAGCACCAGGGCCGGCCCTAACTATGGCTACACCTTC
TRBJ2-7,TRBV4-1,-,-,CASSQEDLSGYEQYF,TGCGCCAGCAGCCAAGAAGACCTAAGCGGGTACGAGCAGTACTTC
TRBJ1-5,TRBV11-2,-,-,CASSLEAGWNQPQHF,TGTGCCAGCAGCTTAGAAGCGGGGTGGAATCAGCCCCAGCATTTT
TRBJ2-5,TRBV4-2,-,-,CASSQDPGNEETQYF,TGTGCCAGCAGCCAAGATCCGGGGAATGAAGAGACCCAGTACTTC
TRBJ1-2,TRBV6-6,-,TRBD1,CAIKGDTGGHLYTF,TGTGCCATCAAAGGGGATACAGGGGGCCACCTCTACACCTTC
TRBJ2-1,TRBV9,few,TRBD2,CASSGGRGLLYNEQFF,TGTGCCAGCAGCGGCGGGAGGGGCCTCTTATACAATGAGCAGTTCTTC
TRBJ1-5,TRBV19,many,TRBD1,CASSGDRLNQPQHF,TGTGCCAGTAGTGGGGACAGGCTCAATCAGCCCCAGCATTTT
TRBJ2-1,TRBV18,-,-,CASSRATGTVYNEQFF,TGTGCCAGCTCACGAGCGACCGGGACTGTGTACAATGAGCAGTTCTTC
TRBJ2-7,TRBV27,once,TRBD1,CASSLSGTGSYEQYF,TGTGCCAGCAGTTTATCCGGGACAGGTTCCTACGAGCAGTACTTC
TRBJ1-6,TRBV7-2,-,TRBD1,CASSFSGQGNSPLHF,TGTGCCAGCAGCTTTTCGGGACAGGGTAATTCACCCCTCCACTTT
TRBJ1-5,TRBV19,-,-,CASSIDRSNQPQHF,TGTGCCAGTAGTATAGACCGTAGCAATCAGCCCCAGCATTTT
TRBJ2-5,TRBV7-7,once,-,CASSSGPSIETQYF,TGTGCCAGCAGCTCCGGGCCTAGCATAGAGACCCAGTACTTC
TRBJ2-7,TRBV19,-,TRBD2,CASSTPRSGSNYEQYF,TGTGCCAGTAGTACCCCTCGGAGCGGGAGTAACTACGAGCAGTACTTC
TRBJ2-3,TRBV28,-,-,CASSLHYPSTDTQYF,TGTGCCAGCAGTTTGCACTACCCCTCCACAGATACGCAGTATTTT
TRBJ2-7,TRBV28,-,-,CASSVHRASYEQYF,TGTGCCAGCAGTGTCCACAGGGCTTCCTACGAGCAGTACTTC
TRBJ2-7,TRBV7-2,few,TRBD1,CASSRLEDRLDEQYF,TGTGCCAGCAGCAGGCTGGAGGACAGGTTGGACGAGCAGTACTTC
TRBJ1-4,TRBV7-2,-,-,CASSLAPDFGKLFF,TGTGCCAGCAGCTTAGCCCCCGACTTTGGAAAACTGTTTTTT
TRBJ2-7,TRBV2,-,TRBD2,CASSEGLAGYEQYF,TGTGCCAGCAGTGAGGGGCTAGCGGGCTACGAGCAGTACTTC
TRBJ2-1,TRBV7-9,-,-,CASSVGRGAYNEQFF,TGTGCCAGCAGCGTGGGACGCGGGGCCTACAATGAGCAGTTCTTC
TRBJ2-7,TRBV19,once,-,CASSVRAIEQYF,TGTGCCAGTAGTGTCAGGGCAATCGAGCAGTACTTC
TRBJ2-5,TRBV7-9,-,-,CASSLARGTETQYF,TGTGCCAGCAGCTTAGCCAGGGGTACAGAGACCCAGTACTTC
TRBJ2-3,TRBV19,-,TRBD2,CASSSSGSLDTQYF,TGTGCCAGTAGTAGCAGCGGGAGTTTGGATACGCAGTATTTT
TRBJ1-1,TRBV19,once,TRBD1,CASSIEVYQGARTEAFF,TGTGCCAGTAGTATAGAAGTTTATCAGGGGGCGCGCACTGAAGCTTTCTTT
TRBJ2-1,TRBV2,-,-,CASSGINEQFF,TGTGCCAGCAGTGGTATTAATGAGCAGTTCTTC
TRBJ1-1,TRBV4-1,-,TRBD1,CASSQEVQGQGNTEAFF,TGCGCCAGCAGCCAAGAAGTGCAGGGACAGGGGAACACTGAAGCTTTCTTT
TRBJ2-7,TRBV7-6,-,TRBD1,CASSLDGTGSYEQYF,TGTGCCAGCAGCTTAGATGGGACAGGGTCCTACGAGCAGTACTTC
TRBJ1-5,TRBV11-2,once,-,CASSLDRGGAQPQHF,TGTGCCAGCAGCTTAGATCGGGGAGGGGCTCAGCCCCAGCATTTT
TRBJ1-1,TRBV11-3,-,-,CASSPRGDTEAFF,TGTGCCAGCAGCCCCCGGGGGGACACTGAAGCTTTCTTT
TRBJ2-3,TRBV9,-,TRBD1,CASGQGGTQYF,TGTGCCAGCGGACAGGGAGGTACGCAGTATTTT